The clone carrying this T cell receptor beta chain came up many times. Its antigen is not known. Coverage ceases 3 residues before the CDR3 finishes, and the germline J gene fills in the end. The record originates from a study of T cell clonality in common variable immunodeficiency. Study conclusions and caveats: Reportedly, TCR beta sequences from common variable immunodeficiency showed fewer deletions and N-nucleotide insertions. Shared TCRbeta clones were fewer between CVID subjects than controls. CVID subjects showed higher TCRbeta clonality than healthy controls.

Sequencing input was equivalent genomic DNA from CVID and controls. Measured with immunoSEQ multiplex PCR; TCRdb has only the in-frame clones, and not every one. The sample includes roughly 42,000 clones, none of them occurring once. Germline V gene data show CDR1 as SGHNT and CDR2 as YYREEE (reference sequence). Trimming at V came to 2 bases and at J to 2 bases, leaving 4 bases not matched to a gene. There are 14 residues in the CDR3. Sequenced sample: peripheral blood mononuclear cells. The clonotype originates from a person aged 18 to 75 in good health. The rearrangement uses TRBV5-4 and TRBJ2-7, with 7 bases fitting TRBD1. The CDR3 sequence is CASSFRDRPYEQYF. Partial CDR3 DNA: TGTGCCAGCAGCTTCCGGGACAGACCCTACGAG.